The 15 T cell receptor beta chains listed next were all sequenced from one sample in a study of OX40 agonist ivuxolimab in advanced cancers. The data were produced by immunoSEQ multiplex PCR, yet TCRdb's version contains in-frame clones alone and is incomplete. The profile shows about 39,000 clones, 92% of them singletons. Sample: CD4+ or CD8+ T cells sorted from blood, taken in a trial of the OX40 agonist ivuxolimab. These receptor sequences come from an adult with an advanced solid tumor such as melanoma, head and neck, liver or kidney cancer.

The chain joins TRBV6-5 to TRBJ2-5, with a tentative D call TRBD1 (6 bases). V shed 5 bases and J shed 5 bases, with 15 bases lying between them. The germline V gene has CDR1 MNHEY and CDR2 SVGAGI. This CDR3 is built from 14 residues. As DNA, the CDR3 is TGTGCCAGCAGTGACCGGCCTAGGGGGGAGACCCAGTACTTC. As protein: CASSDRPRGETQYF.

Only one count was recorded for this clone. This chain joins TRBV14 and TRBJ2-7, with D possibly called TRBD1 or TRBD2 (6 bases each). V was clipped by 6 bases and J by 3 bases, with 15 bases between them. CDR3 length: 14 amino acids. CDR1 is SGHDN, CDR2 FVKESK, per germline. CDR3 sequence (DNA): TGTGCCAGCAGATTGGAAGGGGGAGGCTACGAGCAGTACTTC. This codes for CASRLEGGGYEQYF.

The chain is built from TRBV28 and TRBJ1-5; D possibly corresponds to TRBD1 (5 bases). V lost 6 bases and J 0 bases, leaving 12 bases between the germline ends. The CDR3 has 15 residues. Per germline, CDR1 MDHEN and CDR2 SYDVKM. CDR3 residues: CASSTTEYSNQPQHF. Here the CDR3 DNA reads TGTGCCAGCAGCACGACAGAATATAGCAATCAGCCCCAGCATTTT.

This chain links TRBV5-1 with TRBJ1-2, with TRBD1 matching 10 bases. The CDR3 is 17 residues long. CDR1 SGHRS and CDR2 YFSETQ come from the germline V gene. Unmatched junction bases numbered 9, after V lost 0 bases and J lost 4 bases. The CDR3 DNA sequence: TGCGCCAGCAGCTTGGTTGGGACAGGGGTCGTCCGCTATGGCTACACCTTC. The encoded protein is CASSLVGTGVVRYGYTF.

The chain uses TRBV27 and TRBJ2-1; TRBD1 agrees at 7 bases. The CDR3 runs to 12 residues. Germline values: CDR1 MNHEY, CDR2 SMNVEV (reference sequence). Trimming at V came to 10 bases and at J to 7 bases, leaving 7 bases not matched to a gene. In nucleotides, the CDR3 is TGTGCCACCTTGACAGGGTGGAATGAGCAGTTCTTC. Translated, it gives CATLTGWNEQFF.

This chain uses TRBV27 with TRBJ1-5, with D tentatively TRBD1 (6 bases). V was pared by 4 bases and J by 2 bases, with 12 bases between. CDR3 length: 15 residues. Per the germline V gene, CDR1 is MNHEY and CDR2 is SMNVEV (reference sequence). The CDR3 spells CASSSGTWGNQPQHF. The DNA for the CDR3 is TGTGCCAGCAGTTCGGGGACATGGGGCAATCAGCCCCAGCATTTT.

The chain couples TRBV2 to TRBJ2-3, with 7 bases lining up with TRBD1. V shed 4 bases and J 4 bases; nucleotides not matched to a gene: 11. This CDR3 contains 16 residues. Germline-derived CDR1 and CDR2 are SNHLY and FYNNEI. The CDR3 reads CASSGGQIPSPDTQYF. The DNA for the CDR3 is TGTGCCAGCAGTGGGGGACAGATTCCTTCTCCAGATACGCAGTATTTT.

The chain couples TRBV4-2 to TRBJ2-7, with TRBD1 matching over 9 bases. V lost 6 bases and J lost 3; bases outside the gene matches: 9. CDR3 length equals 15 residues. Germline V gene sequence: CDR1 LGHNA, CDR2 YNFKEQ. The CDR3 spells CASSLDGTGNYEQYF. Written as DNA, the CDR3 is TGTGCCAGCAGTCTTGACGGGACAGGGAACTACGAGCAGTACTTC.

The V call is TRBV27, the J call TRBJ2-2, with D unclear. The germline gives CDR1 MNHEY, CDR2 SMNVEV (reference sequence). V was pared by 5 bases and J by 7 bases, with 11 bases between. The CDR3 is 13 residues long. This chain's CDR3 is CASSRLMRGELFF. The CDR3 DNA reads TGTGCCAGCAGTCGCCTGATGCGCGGGGAGCTGTTTTTT.

This clone came up a few times. At one end the junction does not follow the germline gene, possibly because of a read error. The gene calls are TRBV19 and TRBJ1-1; tentatively, D is TRBD1 (5 bases). In germline, CDR1 is LNHDA, CDR2 SQIVND (reference sequence). The CDR3 covers 12 residues. This chain's CDR3 is CASRIGDTEAFF. In DNA form, the CDR3 reads TGTGCCAGTAGGATAGGGGACACTGAAGCTTTCTTT.

The chain joins TRBV5-8 to TRBJ1-1; D not certain. Germline V gene data show CDR1 as SGHTS and CDR2 as YDEGEE. CDR3 length: 9 residues. V dropped 9 bases and J dropped 12 bases, with 12 bases sitting between them. The CDR3 sequence: CATSFATFF. CDR3 nucleotide sequence: TGTGCCACCTCTTTTGCAACTTTCTTT.

The CDR3 spells CASRTPDFGVSNQPQHF. The DNA of the CDR3 is TGTGCCAGCAGGACTCCGGACTTTGGGGTGAGCAATCAGCCCCAGCATTTT. The chain couples TRBV28 to TRBJ1-5, with D unclear. V lost 6 bases and J 1 base, leaving 19 bases between the germline ends. Germline CDR1 is MDHEN and CDR2 is SYDVKM. The CDR3 is 17 amino acids.

As concerns this clone: Mismatch with germline at one junction end may stem from a read error. The rearrangement links TRBV6-5 to TRBJ2-1, with 7 bases fitting TRBD1. CDR1 MNHEY and CDR2 SVGAGI come from the germline V gene. CDR3 length: 12 amino acids. The CDR3 is CASSYYGQESIF. In DNA, the CDR3 is TGTGCCAGCAGTTACTATGGACAGGAGAGCATCTTC.

The chain joins TRBV5-4 to TRBJ1-4; TRBD1 is a possible D gene (6 bases). The CDR3 consists of 13 residues. Germline CDR1 reads SGHNT; CDR2 reads YYREEE (reference sequence). Trimming stripped 3 bases from V and 3 bases from J, with 6 bases between. This CDR3 reads CASSWGPNEKLFF. In nucleotides, the CDR3 is TGTGCCAGCAGCTGGGGGCCTAATGAAAAACTGTTTTTT.

Regarding this clone: The conserved closing phenylalanine or tryptophan is absent in this CDR3, likely reflecting a read error. V gene TRBV7-9 combines with J gene TRBJ2-4; 8 bases line up with TRBD1. Germline V gene lookup returns CDR1 SEHNR and CDR2 FQNEAQ (reference sequence). Unmatched junction bases numbered 10, after V lost 2 bases and J lost 1 base. The CDR3 consists of 18 residues. CDR3 sequence: CASSLSGGQEEAKNIQYL. The CDR3 bases are TGTGCCAGCAGCTTAAGTGGGGGACAGGAGGAGGCCAAAAACATTCAGTACCTC.